These T cell receptor beta chains were read from a single sample in a study of blood T cells in healthy people across ages. MiXCR was run by TCRdb on the 5' RACE reads, yielding one entry per CDR3 protein. In the table there are about 1 million distinct CDR3 sequences, around 43% of which are singletons. Sequencing was done on a sample of blood. The receptor set was obtained from a woman aged 60-75 years in good health. The CDR3 runs from the conserved cysteine through the conserved F or W. The D gene is left open where the match is weak. Clone size is not always given. Where it is, it says once, few, many or a class for expanded clones.

>TRBJ1-1|TRBV18|-|-
TGTGCCAGCTCACCAACCCCGGGACAGAACACTGAAGCTTTCTTT
CASSPTPGQNTEAFF
>TRBJ2-7|TRBV16|TRBD1|few
TGTGCCAGCAGCCAAGCGGGACAGGTAGTCTACGAGCAGTACTTC
CASSQAGQVVYEQYF
>TRBJ2-4|TRBV20-1|-|few
TGCAGCGTTCCCCCCGCTACGGTAGCCAAAAACATTCAGTACTTC
CSVPPATVAKNIQYF
>TRBJ2-3|TRBV29-1|TRBD1|few
TGCAGCGTTGAAAAGGGGGCGACTACAGATACGCAGTATTTT
CSVEKGATTDTQYF
>TRBJ1-4|TRBV10-3|-|many
TGTGCCATCAGTGAGCGAGACTTACAGGGCCCGAATGAAAAACTGTTTTTT
CAISERDLQGPNEKLFF
>TRBJ2-7|TRBV7-9|TRBD2|-
TGTGCCAGCAGCTTAGATGGGAGTAGCGGGACGGAGCAGTACTTC
CASSLDGSSGTEQYF
>TRBJ2-3|TRBV20-1|-|-
TGCAGTGCCGGGTCCGAAATGGGAGATACGCAGTATTTT
CSAGSEMGDTQYF
>TRBJ2-1|TRBV27|TRBD1|-
TGTGCCAGCAGTTCGACAGGGGGCATACACAATGAGCAGTTCTTC
CASSSTGGIHNEQFF
>TRBJ2-5|TRBV15|-|few
TGTGCCACCAGCAGAGACCCGGGACGGCAAGAGACCCAGTACTTC
CATSRDPGRQETQYF
>TRBJ2-2|TRBV6-1|TRBD2|once
TGTGCCAGCAGATCCATCCCGTGGGCGGGAGGATTCGACACCGGGGAGCTGTTTTTT
CASRSIPWAGGFDTGELFF
>TRBJ2-1|TRBV27|TRBD1|-
TGTGCCAGCAGGCGAAAGATACAGGGGGCGGGAAATGAGCAGTTCTTC
CASRRKIQGAGNEQFF
>TRBJ2-5|TRBV28|TRBD2|-
TGTGCCAGCAGTTTCTTAGCGGGAGGGCCGTTTCGGGAGACCCAGTACTTC
CASSFLAGGPFRETQYF
>TRBJ2-7|TRBV12-5|TRBD2|-
TGTGCTAGTGGCCCCCTCGGACTAGCGGGAGGGGATGAGCAGTACTTC
CASGPLGLAGGDEQYF
>TRBJ2-1|TRBV30|TRBD2|-
TGTGCCTGGAGTGTATCGTGGACTAGCTACTACAATGAGCAGTTCTTC
CAWSVSWTSYYNEQFF
>TRBJ1-2|TRBV20-1|-|-
TGCAGTGCACGAGGACACGAGTATGGCTACACCTTC
CSARGHEYGYTF
>TRBJ2-4|TRBV2|TRBD1|few
TGTGCCAGCAGGACAGGGGGCACGAAAGACATTCAGTACTTC
CASRTGGTKDIQYF
>TRBJ2-1|TRBV2|-|-
TGTGCCAGCAAAGGCCTAGCCGACCCTAGCTCCTACAATGAGCAGTTCTTC
CASKGLADPSSYNEQFF
>TRBJ2-7|TRBV4-2|-|few
TGTGCCAGCAGCCAAGTTTTAGCCTACGAGCAGTACTTC
CASSQVLAYEQYF
>TRBJ2-1|TRBV11-2|-|-
TGTGCCAGCAGCTTACGGAGGGGGTCATACAATGAGCAGTTCTTC
CASSLRRGSYNEQFF
>TRBJ2-7|TRBV20-1|-|-
TGCAGTGCTAGAGTTAGGGGTTACGAAGAGTACGAGCAGTACTTC
CSARVRGYEEYEQYF
>TRBJ2-1|TRBV27|-|-
TGTGCCAGCAGCCCCAGATCGGGGATTGTAGCAATCAAGCAGTTCTTC
CASSPRSGIVAIKQFF
>TRBJ2-1|TRBV4-1|TRBD2|once
TGCGCCAGCAGCCCGACTAGCGGGAGCTTGAGTGAGCAGTTCTTC
CASSPTSGSLSEQFF
>TRBJ2-7|TRBV12-3/TRBV12-4|-|-
TGTGCCGGCAGTTTCGTGGGGACTTCGCCCTACGAGCAGTACTTC
CAGSFVGTSPYEQYF
>TRBJ2-1|TRBV6-5|TRBD2|-
TGTGCCAGCAGTCGACAAACTTTCGGACTAGTGCATGAGCAGTTCTTC
CASSRQTFGLVHEQFF
>TRBJ2-3|TRBV12-3/TRBV12-4|TRBD2|-
TGTGCCGGCAGTTCCAACAGAGCGGGGACAGATACGCAGTATTTT
CAGSSNRAGTDTQYF
>TRBJ2-1|TRBV24-1|-|-
TGTGCCACCAGTGACACCGAACAGGGAAAGATTAGAAATGAGCAGTTCTTC
CATSDTEQGKIRNEQFF
>TRBJ2-3|TRBV9|-|-
TGTGCCAGCAGCGTAGTTTCCGGACTAACGGCAGATACGCAGTATTTT
CASSVVSGLTADTQYF
>TRBJ2-7|TRBV6-2/TRBV6-3|-|-
TGTACCAGCAGTAGAGGGGTTCACTACGAGCAGTACTTC
CTSSRGVHYEQYF
>TRBJ2-3|TRBV12-3/TRBV12-4|-|-
TGTGCCAGCAGTTTCAGGGGACCAGATACGCAGTATTTT
CASSFRGPDTQYF
>TRBJ2-1|TRBV20-1|-|few
TGCAGTGCTGACGGAGGGAGGGGGCGGCGAAGAAACAATGAGCAGTTCTTC
CSADGGRGRRRNNEQFF
>TRBJ2-3|TRBV9|TRBD2|-
TGTGCCAGCAGCACCGCTGGACTAGCGGGAGGGACAGATACGCAGTATTTT
CASSTAGLAGGTDTQYF
>TRBJ2-7|TRBV29-1|TRBD1|-
TGCAGCGTTGACGGGGACAGACCCTACGAGCAGTACTTC
CSVDGDRPYEQYF
>TRBJ2-7|TRBV7-2|TRBD2|-
TGTGCCAGCAGCTTAGGAGCGGGAAATACCTACGAGCAGTACTTC
CASSLGAGNTYEQYF
>TRBJ1-2|TRBV6-2/TRBV6-3|TRBD1|-
TGTGCCAGCAGTTACTCGGACAGGGAGTGGAGTGGCTACACCTTC
CASSYSDREWSGYTF
>TRBJ2-4|TRBV7-2|-|-
TGTGCCAGCAGCTTAGCTCTGGGGGGTCTAGCCAAAAACATTCAGTACTTC
CASSLALGGLAKNIQYF
>TRBJ2-3|TRBV11-2|-|-
TGTGCCAGCAGCGAACTTACAGATGGCACAGATACGCAGTATTTT
CASSELTDGTDTQYF
>TRBJ2-5|TRBV20-1|TRBD1|-
TGCAGTGTTTCCCGTGACAGGGCTCAAGAGACCCAGTACTTC
CSVSRDRAQETQYF
>TRBJ2-1|TRBV3-1|TRBD2|-
TGTGCCAGCAGCCAAGGTTACCTAGCGGTGAGGAGGAATGAGCAGTTCTTC
CASSQGYLAVRRNEQFF
>TRBJ2-7|TRBV20-1|TRBD1|-
TGCAGTGCTAGAGCGGGACAGGGCCTCTACGAGCAGTACTTC
CSARAGQGLYEQYF
>TRBJ2-3|TRBV2|-|few
TGTGCCAGCCAACCGTCTTCCCCGGGCACAGATACGCAGTATTTT
CASQPSSPGTDTQYF
>TRBJ2-7|TRBV7-2|-|few
TGTGCCAGCAGCTTACTCGGGAACTACGAGCAGTACTTC
CASSLLGNYEQYF
>TRBJ2-7|TRBV4-1|-|-
TGCGCCAGCAGCCAAGCAAGTGTAGGAGTCTACGAGCAGTACTTC
CASSQASVGVYEQYF
>TRBJ2-4|TRBV6-2/TRBV6-3|TRBD2|-
TGTGCCAGCAGTTACTCAGGGACTAGCGTCCCGAATCAGTACTTC
CASSYSGTSVPNQYF
>TRBJ2-7|TRBV6-2/TRBV6-3|-|-
TGTGCCAGCCGCCCCCCCAACGGCCTTTTCTCCTACGAGCAGTACTTC
CASRPPNGLFSYEQYF
>TRBJ2-6|TRBV27|-|-
TGTGCCAGCAGTTCACAGGGTCGGCGCTCTGGGGCCAACGTCCTGACTTTC
CASSSQGRRSGANVLTF
>TRBJ1-4|TRBV5-5|-|-
TGTGCCAGCAGCTTATCAGGGGATGAAAAACTGTTTTTT
CASSLSGDEKLFF
>TRBJ2-7|TRBV29-1|-|few
TGCAGCCCCCACAGGGTCCCGGCTACCCCCGGGGACGAGCAGTACTTC
CSPHRVPATPGDEQYF
>TRBJ2-1|TRBV5-4|-|-
TGTGCCAGCAGCAGCCGGGCCGAAAAGTGGGATGAGCAGTTCTTC
CASSSRAEKWDEQFF